A single sample is the source of the 2 T cell receptor beta chains below, sequenced in a study of shared T cell receptors in the human thymus. Assay used: immunoSEQ multiplex PCR; TCRdb lists only in-frame clones, some missing. The table shows about 380,000 clones, with 85% to 95% occurring only once. The sample consisted of thymocytes. All receptors derive from a human donor.

The chain has TRBV11-1 and TRBJ2-3, with TRBD2 identical over 12 bases. V was pared by 5 bases and J by 4 bases, with 10 bases of the junction left unmatched. Germline CDR1 and CDR2: SGHAT and FQDESV (reference sequence). The CDR3 consists of 17 residues. The CDR3 sequence: CASSPDLLAGGPDTQYF. CDR3 bases: TGTGCCAGCAGCCCGGACCTACTAGCGGGAGGCCCAGATACGCAGTATTTT.

The chain carries TRBV7-4 and TRBJ2-5, with TRBD1 matching 7 bases. The CDR3 runs to 16 residues. Germline V gene sequence: CDR1 SGHVT, CDR2 SQSDAQ. J lost 3 bases, V lost 5 bases, and 12 bases had no gene match. The CDR3 reads CASSPLEGAPEETQYF. CDR3 bases: TGTGCCAGCAGCCCCCTTGAGGGGGCTCCCGAAGAGACCCAGTACTTC.